Listed below are T cell receptor beta chains from one sample, sequenced in a study of T cell repertoires in cytomegalovirus infection. Each CDR3 protein gets one entry after TCRdb re-called the reads with MiXCR. The sample lists hundreds of thousands of distinct CDR3 sequences, roughly 31% occurring once. These receptors have no identified antigens. The sample in question was cultured CD8+ T cells from PBMCs, obtained from culture after CMV antigen stimulation. The receptors stem from a human donor in good health (CMV status not recorded). Some clones in this sample may be carry-over from other donors' samples. Both conserved end residues are part of each CDR3. A D gene is named only where the DNA matches it firmly. Only part of the rows carry a size: once, few, many, or a class if the clone is expanded.

D gene	clone size	V gene	J gene	CDR3 protein	CDR3 DNA
.	.	TRBV7-9	TRBJ2-3	CASSLMGITTDTQYF	TGTGCCAGCAGCTTAATGGGGATCACCACAGATACGCAGTATTTT
TRBD1	.	TRBV9	TRBJ1-2	CASSTEGRGRRSGYTF	TGTGCCAGCAGTACTGAGGGCAGGGGGCGAAGGAGTGGCTACACCTTC
.	.	TRBV27	TRBJ2-3	CASSLSTPTDTQYF	TGTGCCAGCAGTTTATCGACACCCACAGATACGCAGTATTTT
TRBD2	many	TRBV7-2	TRBJ2-1	CASRAGGPGNEQFF	TGTGCCAGCAGGGCGGGGGGGCCGGGCAATGAGCAGTTCTTC
.	.	TRBV13	TRBJ2-1	CASRSGTTNNEQFF	TGTGCCAGCAGATCCGGGACAACAAACAATGAGCAGTTCTTC
.	few	TRBV20-1	TRBJ1-2	CSASEGQSPGYTF	TGCAGTGCTAGCGAGGGACAATCCCCTGGCTACACCTTC
.	.	TRBV7-9	TRBJ1-2	CASSLVDSRAGGYTF	TGTGCCAGCAGCTTAGTCGACAGCAGGGCCGGAGGCTACACCTTC
TRBD2	few	TRBV20-1	TRBJ2-1	CSASEVARGTYNEQFF	TGCAGTGCTAGTGAAGTGGCGCGGGGGACCTACAATGAGCAGTTCTTC
.	.	TRBV6-5	TRBJ2-6	CASTPLDSGANVLTF	TGTGCCAGCACCCCTCTCGACTCTGGGGCCAACGTCCTGACTTTC
.	once	TRBV7-9	TRBJ1-2	CASSLAHDGGYTF	TGTGCCAGCAGCTTAGCTCACGACGGCGGCTACACCTTC
.	many	TRBV7-2	TRBJ1-1	CASSPSGGTNTEAFF	TGTGCCAGCAGCCCAAGTGGGGGGACGAACACTGAAGCTTTCTTT
TRBD2	.	TRBV2	TRBJ2-1	CASSPRLAGAANEQFF	TGTGCCAGCAGTCCACGACTAGCGGGGGCCGCAAATGAGCAGTTCTTC
.	many	TRBV7-9	TRBJ1-1	CASSPTGNPRNTEAFF	TGTGCCAGCAGCCCTACCGGGAACCCCAGGAACACTGAAGCTTTCTTT
.	.	TRBV15	TRBJ1-5	CATSREGAGNQPQHF	TGTGCCACCAGCAGAGAGGGGGCAGGCAATCAGCCCCAGCATTTT
TRBD1	many	TRBV12-3/TRBV12-4	TRBJ1-5	CASSLGGQYSNQPQHF	TGTGCCAGCAGTTTAGGGGGACAGTATAGCAATCAGCCCCAGCATTTT
.	.	TRBV19	TRBJ1-1	CASSPAWGTEAFF	TGTGCCAGTAGTCCCGCCTGGGGCACTGAAGCTTTCTTT